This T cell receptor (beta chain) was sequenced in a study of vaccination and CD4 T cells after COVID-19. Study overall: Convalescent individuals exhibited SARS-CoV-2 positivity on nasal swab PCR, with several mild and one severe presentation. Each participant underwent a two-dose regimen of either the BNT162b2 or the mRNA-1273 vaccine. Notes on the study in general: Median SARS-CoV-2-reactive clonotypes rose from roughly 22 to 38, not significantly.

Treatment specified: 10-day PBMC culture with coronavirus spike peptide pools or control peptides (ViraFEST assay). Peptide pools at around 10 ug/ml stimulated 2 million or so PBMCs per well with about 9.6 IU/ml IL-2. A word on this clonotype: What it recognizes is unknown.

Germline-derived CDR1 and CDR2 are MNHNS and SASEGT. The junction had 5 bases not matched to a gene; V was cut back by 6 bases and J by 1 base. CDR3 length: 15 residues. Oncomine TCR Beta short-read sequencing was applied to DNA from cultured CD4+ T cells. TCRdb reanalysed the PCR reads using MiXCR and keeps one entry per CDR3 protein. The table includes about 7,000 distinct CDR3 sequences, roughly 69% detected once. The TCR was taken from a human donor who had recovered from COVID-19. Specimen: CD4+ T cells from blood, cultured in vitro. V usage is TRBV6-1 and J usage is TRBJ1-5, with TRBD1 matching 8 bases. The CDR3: CASSARQGSNQPQHF. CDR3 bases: TGTGCCAGCAGCGCCCGACAGGGGAGCAATCAGCCCCAGCATTTT.